These 6 T cell receptor beta chains were all obtained from the same sample, sequenced in a study of blood T cell repertoires in COVID-19. This table comes from immunoSEQ multiplex PCR, and its TCRdb copy is limited to in-frame clones, with some not included. Altogether 470,000 or so clones are present, 70% to 90% being singletons, with the ten largest covering just under 2%. Source material: PBMCs or T cells enriched from blood (not recorded which). The source of these receptors is a woman aged 18-29 years with acute COVID-19.

This clone has only one observation. The gene calls are TRBV6-5 and TRBJ1-2; a possible D gene is TRBD1 (6 bases). Trimming took off 5 bases at V and 3 bases at J, with 10 bases between the two ends. This CDR3 has 13 residues. Per the germline V gene, CDR1 is MNHEY and CDR2 is SVGAGI. CDR3 in DNA: TGTGCCAGCAGTCACCGGACAGACTATGGCTACACCTTC. As protein: CASSHRTDYGYTF.

This clone was observed a single time. The chain joins TRBV5-6 to TRBJ2-1; D call uncertain. Germline assignment: CDR1 SGHDT and CDR2 YYEEEE. With 3 bases removed from V and 10 bases from J, the gap between germline ends came to 8 bases. The CDR3 is made up of 11 amino acids. This CDR3 reads CASSSEREQFF. DNA for the CDR3: TGTGCCAGCAGCTCCGAGAGGGAGCAGTTCTTC.

This chain joins TRBV9 and TRBJ1-3, with unresolved D. This CDR3 has 14 residues. Deletions cut 3 bases from V and 11 bases from J, with 18 bases between. Germline CDR1 reads SGDLS; CDR2 reads YYNGEE. CDR3 region: CASSATPRSASIYF. Here the CDR3 DNA reads TGTGCCAGCAGCGCAACTCCGAGAAGCGCGTCCATATATTTT.

A word on this clone: At one end, the junction sequence differs from germline, possibly due to a read error. V is TRBV7-7 and J is TRBJ2-5, with TRBD2 matching 13 bases. Germline V gene sequence: CDR1 SSHAT, CDR2 FNYEAQ (reference sequence). The CDR3 length is 16 residues. CDR3 sequence (DNA): TGTGCTAGCAGCTTAGGACTAGCGGGGGTCTGGGAGACCCAGTACTTC. Amino acid sequence: CASSLGLAGVWETQYF.

The chain couples TRBV12-5 to TRBJ1-1; weak D call: TRBD1 (5 bases). The CDR3 runs to 11 residues. CDR1 is LGHNT, CDR2 FRNRAP, per germline. The germline V and J ends were trimmed by 8 bases and 8 bases, with 12 bases remaining between them. This CDR3 is CASSGSAEAFF. The CDR3 region has the DNA TGTGCTAGTTCAGGGTCGGCAGAAGCTTTCTTT.

This clone was detected ten times or more. The rearrangement uses TRBV5-5 and TRBJ1-1; 7 bases map to TRBD1. Germline-derived CDR1 and CDR2 are SGHKS and YYEKEE (reference sequence). J gave up 1 base and V 4 bases, and 10 bases lay outside the gene matches. The CDR3 covers 16 residues. The CDR3 protein is CASSENTWDRNTEAFF. The CDR3 DNA follows: TGTGCCAGCAGCGAAAACACTTGGGACAGGAACACTGAAGCTTTCTTT.